This T cell receptor beta chain originates from a study of yellow fever vaccine responses in identical twins. Study-level findings and limits: Each twin's T cell response to the vaccine was reported to look partly convergent and partly personalized.

Via MiXCR, TCRdb re-called the RT-PCR reads, giving one row per CDR3 protein. The table includes several thousand distinct CDR3 sequences, almost 85% detected once. A note on this clonotype: The antigen is undetermined.

V was clipped by 6 bases and J by 5 bases, with 14 bases between them. Germline V gives CDR1 MGHDK, CDR2 SYGVNS. CDR3 size: 13 residues. The chain recombines TRBV25-1 with TRBJ2-7, with D possibly matching TRBD1 (6 bases). This TCR was recovered from a woman in her late teens or twenties who received the yellow fever vaccine. The specimen comprised T cells from blood (PBMCs), unsorted or a sorted subset (not recorded which), sampled before or after yellow fever vaccination (not recorded which). CDR3 bases: TGTGCCAGCAGCGCCCGTACAGGGAACGAGCAGTACTTC. Residues: CASSARTGNEQYF.